The entry below describes one T cell receptor beta chain. There is no known antigen for this receptor. The record has no base qualities; no much larger clone is one base away. This entry comes from a study of blood T cell repertoires in COVID-19 (dated by TCRdb to 2018 to 2020). Some background on the complete study: The collaborator samples originated in the United States, Italy and Spain and spanned the acute and convalescent phases of COVID-19. The material from the prospective study consisted of cDNA or gDNA derived from T cells, B-cell-depleted T cells, or PBMCs. Deeply sampled blood TCRbeta repertoires from subjects exposed to, actively infected with, or recovered from COVID-19 were included in the dataset. The sample metadata nearly always contained a de-identified subject ID, COVID-19 status, age in years and sex. The repertoires were made available in a free public database intended to serve as a resource for research on the immune response to SARS-CoV-2. HLA class I and class II types, where available, came from metadata supplied by the sample provider rather than from assay-based typing. Samples were obtained from the ongoing ImmuneRACE study (first 160 participants) and from some 1,300 subjects provided by 6 global collaborators.

General conclusions and limits of the study: The quantity of clinical and demographic metadata differed by source and by participant and was supplied without curation.

TCRbeta CDR3 regions were amplified from genomic DNA using the immunoSEQ Assay, a bias-controlled multiplex PCR. The published analysis was carried out like this. Within the assay, amplification of reference gene primers was used to estimate how many nucleated cells each sample contained. Sequence reads were collapsed and filtered to measure the absolute abundance of every unique TCRbeta CDR3 rearrangement. For each sample, productive Simpson clonality was calculated as the square root of Simpson's diversity index across productive rearrangements. The immuneACCESS repertoire file appears here via TCRdb, limited to in-frame rearrangements. These files lack a portion of the clones; in checked studies, under half of the deficit traces to unresolved V genes, and the cause of the others is not known. The DNA gave D and trimming, while V, J and clone size come from that table. The sample profile shows roughly 230,000 clones; 70% to 90% of them were found once. The ten top clones hold roughly 4% of the sample.

Whole blood was collected in K2EDTA tubes by collaborating institutions according to the institutions' own protocols. For TCRbeta analysis, collaborators shipped samples in one of three forms: frozen whole blood, isolated PBMCs, or DNA extracted from either of those sample types. The CDR3 goes from the cysteine to the phenylalanine over 16 residues. Of the read, only the CDR3 DNA is kept; its 48 bases are in frame from base 1. The CDR1 and CDR2 encoded by the germline V gene are SNHLY and FYNNEI. V drops 7 bases and J drops 5 bases, leaving 18 bases in between. The sample taken for sequencing was peripheral blood. The chain is assembled from TRBV2 and TRBJ1-6, with no D gene named confidently. This TCR was recovered from a man aged 50 to 59 with acute or convalescent COVID-19. The encoded CDR3 is CASKSEPDTHNSPLHF. The DNA sequence is TGTGCCAGCAAGTCAGAACCAGATACCCATAATTCACCCCTCCACTTT.